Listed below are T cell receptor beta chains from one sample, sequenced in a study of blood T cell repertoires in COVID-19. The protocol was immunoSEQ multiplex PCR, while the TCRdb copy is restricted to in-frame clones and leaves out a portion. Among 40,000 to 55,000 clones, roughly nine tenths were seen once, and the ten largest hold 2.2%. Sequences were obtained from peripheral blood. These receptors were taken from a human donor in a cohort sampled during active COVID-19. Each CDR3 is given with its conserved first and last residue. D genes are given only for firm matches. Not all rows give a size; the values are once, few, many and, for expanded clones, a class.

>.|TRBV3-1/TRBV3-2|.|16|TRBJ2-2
TGTGCCAGCAGCCAAGTTACCCCGGCGAACACCGGGGAGCTGTTTTTT
CASSQVTPANTGELFF
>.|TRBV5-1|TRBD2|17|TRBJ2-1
TGCGCCAGCAGCTTGGCCGGGAGGCCTAGCTCCTACAATGAGCAGTTCTTC
CASSLAGRPSSYNEQFF
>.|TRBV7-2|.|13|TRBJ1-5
TGTGCCAGCAGCTTAGACTTCGGGCAGCCCCAGCATTTT
CASSLDFGQPQHF
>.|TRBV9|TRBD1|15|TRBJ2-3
TGTGCCAGCAGCGTTCGGACAGGGACATCAGATACGCAGTATTTT
CASSVRTGTSDTQYF
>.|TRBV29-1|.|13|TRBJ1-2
TGCAGCGCCGAAACAGGGCCTAACTATGGCTACACCTTC
CSAETGPNYGYTF
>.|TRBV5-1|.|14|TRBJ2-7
TGCGCCAGCAGCTCGGGGAGTCTTAGGCCCGAGCAGTACTTC
CASSSGSLRPEQYF
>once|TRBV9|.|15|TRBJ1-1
TGTGCCAGCAGCGCCTTAGGGGGTGAAAACACTGAAGCTTTCTTT
CASSALGGENTEAFF
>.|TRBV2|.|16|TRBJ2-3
TGTGCCAGCGAAGAAGCCGGGACACGAATCACAGATACGCAGTATTTT
CASEEAGTRITDTQYF
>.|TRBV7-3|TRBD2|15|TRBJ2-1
TGTGCCAGCAGCTCCCAGCGGGGGGACTACAATGAGCAGTTCTTC
CASSSQRGDYNEQFF
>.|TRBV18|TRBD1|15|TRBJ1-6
TGTGCCAGCTCACCAGGGACAGGGGGCGATTCACCCCTCCACTTT
CASSPGTGGDSPLHF
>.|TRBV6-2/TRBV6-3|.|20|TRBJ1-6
TGTGCCAGCAGTTTACTCGTGCAGGGGAAGAGGCTCTCCTATAATTCACCCCTCCACTTT
CASSLLVQGKRLSYNSPLHF
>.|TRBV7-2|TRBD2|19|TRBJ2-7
TGTGCCAGCAGCTCACCCCCGGGACTAGCGGGAGTCCCCTCCTACGAGCAGTACTTC
CASSSPPGLAGVPSYEQYF
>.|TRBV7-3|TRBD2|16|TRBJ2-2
TGTGCCAGCAGCTCCGGGGGGTCGCAAAACACCGGGGAGCTGTTTTTT
CASSSGGSQNTGELFF
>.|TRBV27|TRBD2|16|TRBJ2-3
TGTGCCAGCAGTCCACGGACTAGCGGGAGGGCCGGGACGCAGTATTTT
CASSPRTSGRAGTQYF
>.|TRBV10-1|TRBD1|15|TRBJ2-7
TGCGCCAGCAGTGAGTCTGGTGACAGGGCCGGCGAGCAGTACTTC
CASSESGDRAGEQYF
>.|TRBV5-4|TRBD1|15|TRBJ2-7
TGTGCCAGCAGCTTGGGACAGGGCAGCTCCTACGAGCAGTACTTC
CASSLGQGSSYEQYF
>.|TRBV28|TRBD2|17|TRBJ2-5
TGTGCCAGCAGTTCCAGCCCAGCGGGAGTAGACCAAGAGACCCAGTACTTC
CASSSSPAGVDQETQYF
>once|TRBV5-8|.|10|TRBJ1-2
TGTGCCAGCCCACTTTGGGGCTACACCTTC
CASPLWGYTF
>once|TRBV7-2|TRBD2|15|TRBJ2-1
TGTGCCAGCAGCTTAGTAAGCGGGGCTGACAATGAGCAGTTCTTC
CASSLVSGADNEQFF
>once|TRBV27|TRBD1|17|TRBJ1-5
TGTGCCAGCAGTTTCTTCCCGCCGGACAGGGATAATCAGCCCCAGCATTTT
CASSFFPPDRDNQPQHF
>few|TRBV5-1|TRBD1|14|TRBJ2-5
TGCGCCAGCAGCGGGGGACAGGGGGAAGAGACCCAGTACTTC
CASSGGQGEETQYF
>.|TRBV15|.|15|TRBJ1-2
TGTGCCACCAGCTTTCGACAGGATGGGGGAAGGGGCTACACCTTC
CATSFRQDGGRGYTF
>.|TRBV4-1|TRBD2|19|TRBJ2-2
TGCGCCAGCAGCCGACAAGGTGGGTTCGGGACTACGAACACCGGGGAGCTGTTTTTT
CASSRQGGFGTTNTGELFF
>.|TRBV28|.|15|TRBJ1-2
TGTGCCAGCAGGCGAAATACAGGGTCTAACTATGGCTACACCTTC
CASRRNTGSNYGYTF